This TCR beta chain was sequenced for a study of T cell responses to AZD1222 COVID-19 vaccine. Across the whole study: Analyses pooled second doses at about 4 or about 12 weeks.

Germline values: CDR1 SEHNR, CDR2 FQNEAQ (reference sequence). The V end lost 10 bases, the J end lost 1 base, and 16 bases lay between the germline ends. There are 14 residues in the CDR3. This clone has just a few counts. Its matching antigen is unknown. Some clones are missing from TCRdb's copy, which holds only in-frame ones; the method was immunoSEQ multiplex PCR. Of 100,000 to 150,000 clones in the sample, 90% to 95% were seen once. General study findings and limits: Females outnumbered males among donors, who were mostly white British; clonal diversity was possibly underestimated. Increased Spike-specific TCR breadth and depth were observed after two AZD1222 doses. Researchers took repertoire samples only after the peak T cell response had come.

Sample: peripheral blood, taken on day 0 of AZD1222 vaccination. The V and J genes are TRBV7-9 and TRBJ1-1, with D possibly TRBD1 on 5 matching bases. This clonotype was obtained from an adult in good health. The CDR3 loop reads CATPSRGSNTEAFF. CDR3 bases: TGTGCCACCCCATCTCGGGGCTCGAACACTGAAGCTTTCTTT. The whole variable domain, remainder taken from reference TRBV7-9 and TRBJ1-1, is DTGVSQNPRHKITKRGQNVTFRCDPISEHNRLYWYRQTLGQGPEFLTYFQNEAQLEKSRLLSDRFSAERPKGSFSTLEIQRTEQGDSAMYLCATPSRGSNTEAFFGQGTRLTVV.